This TCR beta chain was sequenced during a study of T cells after yellow fever vaccination. Whole-study results and caveats: Abundant clonotypes from the bulk population could have been carried over as contaminants into FACS-sorted repertoires.

On this clonotype: Its antigen is undetermined.

A 5'RACE template-switching step, the method used to make TCR cDNA, added a universal primer site and UMIs. TCRdb analysed the 5' RACE reads with MiXCR anew, one entry per CDR3 protein. The sample consists of just under 600,000 distinct CDR3 sequences, roughly 13% of them appearing once. The TCR was taken from a man aged 30 to 39 who received the YFV17D yellow fever vaccine. The specimen comprised PBMCs, sampled on the day of the yellow fever booster vaccination.

Here the CDR3 DNA reads TGTGCCAGTAGTATAGAGTCCGGACTAGCGGGAGGGCCCTACAATGAGCAGTTCTTC. Residues: CASSIESGLAGGPYNEQFF. The chain combines TRBV19 with TRBJ2-1, with 15 bases that match TRBD2. CDR3 size: 19 residues. The germline gives CDR1 LNHDA, CDR2 SQIVND (reference sequence). V was clipped by 0 bases and J by 2 bases; unmatched bases: 5.